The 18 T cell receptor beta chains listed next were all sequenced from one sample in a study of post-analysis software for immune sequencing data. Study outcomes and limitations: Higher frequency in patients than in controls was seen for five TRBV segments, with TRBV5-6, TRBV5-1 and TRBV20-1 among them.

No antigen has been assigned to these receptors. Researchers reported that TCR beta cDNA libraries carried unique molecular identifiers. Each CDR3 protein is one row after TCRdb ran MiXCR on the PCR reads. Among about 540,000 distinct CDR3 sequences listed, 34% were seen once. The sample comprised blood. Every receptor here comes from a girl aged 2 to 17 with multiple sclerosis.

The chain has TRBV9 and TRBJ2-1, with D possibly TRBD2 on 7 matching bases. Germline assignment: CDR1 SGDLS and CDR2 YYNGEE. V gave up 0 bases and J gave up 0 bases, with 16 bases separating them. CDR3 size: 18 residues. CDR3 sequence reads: CASSVGAGASFSYNEQFF. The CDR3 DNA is TGTGCCAGCAGCGTAGGGGCGGGGGCTTCATTCTCCTACAATGAGCAGTTCTTC.

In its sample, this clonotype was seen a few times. The CDR3 is CAISEQKGGLGTEAFF. The CDR3 nucleotides are TGTGCCATCAGTGAACAGAAAGGGGGTTTGGGCACTGAAGCTTTCTTT. V usage is TRBV10-3 and J usage is TRBJ1-1, with D tentatively TRBD1 (6 bases). Germline V gene lookup returns CDR1 ENHRY and CDR2 SYGVKD. The CDR3 totals 16 residues. V shed 3 bases and J shed 4 bases, with 18 bases lying between them.

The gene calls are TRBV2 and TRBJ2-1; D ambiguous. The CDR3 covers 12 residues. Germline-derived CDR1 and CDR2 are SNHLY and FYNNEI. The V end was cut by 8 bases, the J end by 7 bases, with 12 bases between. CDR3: CASQQEGNEQFF. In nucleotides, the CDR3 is TGTGCCAGCCAGCAGGAAGGGAATGAGCAGTTCTTC.

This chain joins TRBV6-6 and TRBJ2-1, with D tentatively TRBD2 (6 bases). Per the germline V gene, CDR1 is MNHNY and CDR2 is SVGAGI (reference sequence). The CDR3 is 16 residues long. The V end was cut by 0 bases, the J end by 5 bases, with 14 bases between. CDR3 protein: CASSYSGTSLDNEQFF. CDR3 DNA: TGTGCCAGCAGTTACTCCGGGACTTCGCTCGACAATGAGCAGTTCTTC.

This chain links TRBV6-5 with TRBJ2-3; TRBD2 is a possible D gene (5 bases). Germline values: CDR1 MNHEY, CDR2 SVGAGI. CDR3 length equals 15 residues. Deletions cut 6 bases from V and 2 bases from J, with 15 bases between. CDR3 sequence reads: CASSPVNRDTDTQYF. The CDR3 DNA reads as TGTGCCAGCAGCCCTGTTAATCGGGACACAGATACGCAGTATTTT.

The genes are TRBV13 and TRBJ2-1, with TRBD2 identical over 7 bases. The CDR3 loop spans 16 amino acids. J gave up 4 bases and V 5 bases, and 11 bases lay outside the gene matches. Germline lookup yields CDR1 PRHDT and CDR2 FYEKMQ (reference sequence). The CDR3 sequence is CASSPFRLAAYNEQFF. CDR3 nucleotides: TGTGCCAGCAGCCCCTTTAGGCTAGCGGCTTACAATGAGCAGTTCTTC.

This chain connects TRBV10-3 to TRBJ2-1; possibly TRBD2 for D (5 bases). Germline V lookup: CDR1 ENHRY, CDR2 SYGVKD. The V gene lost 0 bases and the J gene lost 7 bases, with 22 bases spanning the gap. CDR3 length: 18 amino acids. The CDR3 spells CAISESRGSKTGRNEQFF. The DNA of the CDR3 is TGTGCCATCAGTGAGTCTCGGGGTTCCAAAACCGGGCGGAATGAGCAGTTCTTC.

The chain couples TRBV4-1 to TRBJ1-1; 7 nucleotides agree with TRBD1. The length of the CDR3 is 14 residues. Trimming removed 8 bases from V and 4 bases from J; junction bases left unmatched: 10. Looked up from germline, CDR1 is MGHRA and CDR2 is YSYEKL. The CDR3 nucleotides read TGCGCCAGCGGGACAACAGGGGTCGGCACTGAAGCTTTCTTT. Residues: CASGTTGVGTEAFF.

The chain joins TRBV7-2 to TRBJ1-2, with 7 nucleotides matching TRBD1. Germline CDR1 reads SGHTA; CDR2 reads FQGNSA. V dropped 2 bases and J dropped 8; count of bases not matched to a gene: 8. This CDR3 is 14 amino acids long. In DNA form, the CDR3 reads TGTGCCAGCAGCTTACTGGCAGGGGGATTAGGCTACACCTTC. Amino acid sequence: CASSLLAGGLGYTF.

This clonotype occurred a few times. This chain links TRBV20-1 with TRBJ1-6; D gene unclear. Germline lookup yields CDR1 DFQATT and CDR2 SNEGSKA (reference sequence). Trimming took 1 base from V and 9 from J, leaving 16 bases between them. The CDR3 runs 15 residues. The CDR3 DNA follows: TGCAGTGCTAGAGTCGTGTCCCCTTTCGGTTCACCCCTCCACTTT. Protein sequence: CSARVVSPFGSPLHF.

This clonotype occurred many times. The CDR3 loop reads CSAKGRDRPNEQFF. CDR3 bases: TGCAGCGCCAAGGGAAGGGACAGGCCCAATGAGCAGTTCTTC. This chain connects TRBV29-1 to TRBJ2-1; 8 bases agree with TRBD1. The CDR3 runs to 14 residues. Germline values: CDR1 SQVTM, CDR2 ANQGSEA. V lost 7 bases to trimming and J lost 6 bases; unmatched junction nucleotides: 11.

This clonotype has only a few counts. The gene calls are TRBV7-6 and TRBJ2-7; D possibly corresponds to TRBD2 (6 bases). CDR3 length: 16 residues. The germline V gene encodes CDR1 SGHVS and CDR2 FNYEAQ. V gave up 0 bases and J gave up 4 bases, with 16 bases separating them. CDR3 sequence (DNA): TGTGCCAGCAGCTTAGCTAAGCTCCAGGGAGGATACGAGCAGTACTTC. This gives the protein CASSLAKLQGGYEQYF.

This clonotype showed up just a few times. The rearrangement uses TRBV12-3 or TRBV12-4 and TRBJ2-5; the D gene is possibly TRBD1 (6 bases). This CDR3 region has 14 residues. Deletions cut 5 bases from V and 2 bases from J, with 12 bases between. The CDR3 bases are TGTGCCAGCAGTGAGAATCAGGGGCAAGAGACCCAGTACTTC. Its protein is CASSENQGQETQYF.

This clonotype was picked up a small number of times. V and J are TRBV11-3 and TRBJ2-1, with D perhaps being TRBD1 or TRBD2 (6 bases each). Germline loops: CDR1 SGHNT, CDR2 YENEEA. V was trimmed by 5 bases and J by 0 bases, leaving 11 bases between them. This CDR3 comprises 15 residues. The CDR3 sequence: CASSPRGPSYNEQFF. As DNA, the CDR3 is TGTGCCAGCAGCCCCCGGGGGCCCTCCTACAATGAGCAGTTCTTC. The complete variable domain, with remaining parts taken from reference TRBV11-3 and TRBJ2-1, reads EAGVVQSPRYKIIEKKQPVAFWCNPISGHNTLYWYLQNLGQGPELLIRYENEEAVDDSQLPKDRFSAERLKGVDSTLKIQPAELGDSAVYLCASSPRGPSYNEQFFGPGTRLTVL.

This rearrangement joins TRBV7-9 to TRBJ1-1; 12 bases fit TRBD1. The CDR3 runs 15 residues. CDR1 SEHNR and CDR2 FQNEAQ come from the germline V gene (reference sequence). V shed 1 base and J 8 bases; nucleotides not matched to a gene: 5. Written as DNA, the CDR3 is TGTGCCAGCAGCTTAGTCGGGACAGGGGGCTTGGAAGCTTTCTTT. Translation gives CASSLVGTGGLEAFF.

CDR3 loop: CASSLALNQGSYEQYF. The DNA for the CDR3 is TGTGCCAGCAGTTTAGCCCTTAATCAGGGCTCCTACGAGCAGTACTTC. The chain combines TRBV12-3 or TRBV12-4 with TRBJ2-7; possibly TRBD1 for D (5 bases). The germline V and J ends were trimmed by 0 bases and 0 bases, with 12 bases remaining between them. The CDR3 length is 16 residues.

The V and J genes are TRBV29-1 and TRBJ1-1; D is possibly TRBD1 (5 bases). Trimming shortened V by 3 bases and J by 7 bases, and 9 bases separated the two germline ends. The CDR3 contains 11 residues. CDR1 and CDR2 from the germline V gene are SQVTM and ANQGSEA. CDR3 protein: CSVETVYEAFF. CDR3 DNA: TGCAGCGTTGAGACAGTATATGAAGCTTTCTTT.

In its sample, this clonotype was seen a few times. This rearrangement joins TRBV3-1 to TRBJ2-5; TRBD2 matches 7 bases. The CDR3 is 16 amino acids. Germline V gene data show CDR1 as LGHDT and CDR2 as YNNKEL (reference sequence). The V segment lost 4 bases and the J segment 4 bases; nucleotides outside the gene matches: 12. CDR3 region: CASSPSGVRLGETQYF. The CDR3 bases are TGTGCCAGCAGCCCGAGCGGGGTTCGGTTGGGAGAGACCCAGTACTTC.